A single sample gave rise to the 26 T cell receptor beta chains below, sequenced in a study of blood T cells in healthy people across ages. Sample-barcoded 5' priming and a J-beta primer mix drove a second PCR of roughly 6 to 12 cycles. TCRdb independently ran MiXCR on the 5' RACE reads; one entry per CDR3 protein. This table has approximately 600,000 distinct CDR3 sequences, approximately 59% appearing once. Sequenced input: blood. The receptor source for this set is a man in his sixties in good health.

This chain connects TRBV10-2 to TRBJ1-5; D is possibly TRBD1 (5 bases). Germline V gene lookup returns CDR1 WSHSY and CDR2 SAAADI. Trimming took 5 bases from V and 2 from J, leaving 13 bases between them. CDR3 size: 15 residues. CDR3 residues: CASSSDSLGNQPQHF. CDR3 sequence (DNA): TGCGCCAGCAGTTCAGACAGCCTGGGCAATCAGCCCCAGCATTTT.

This chain connects TRBV5-1 to TRBJ2-1, with D maybe TRBD1 (6 bases). The CDR3 runs to 16 residues. Germline loops: CDR1 SGHRS, CDR2 YFSETQ. Trimming removed 2 bases from V and 0 bases from J, with 12 bases in between. The DNA of the CDR3 is TGCGCCAGCAGCTTAACACAGGGAAGCTCCTACAATGAGCAGTTCTTC. The encoded protein is CASSLTQGSSYNEQFF.

V usage is TRBV29-1 and J usage is TRBJ1-5; D remains ambiguous. Looked up from germline, CDR1 is SQVTM and CDR2 is ANQGSEA. There are 13 residues in the CDR3. Trimming took 4 bases from V and 0 from J, leaving 7 bases between them. The CDR3 sequence: CSVVENSNQPQHF. The CDR3 DNA is TGCAGCGTTGTCGAGAATAGCAATCAGCCCCAGCATTTT.

The V and J genes are TRBV20-1 and TRBJ2-1; no definite D call. Trimming shortened V by 3 bases and J by 4 bases, and 13 bases separated the two germline ends. Per the germline V gene, CDR1 is DFQATT and CDR2 is SNEGSKA (reference sequence). The CDR3 is 14 residues long. CDR3 DNA: TGCAGTGCTAGCGGCTGGGGTAATTACAATGAGCAGTTCTTC. Translated: CSASGWGNYNEQFF.

CDR3 DNA: TGTGCCAGCAGCGTCGGGCCGACAACTAATGAAAAACTGTTTTTT. It is translated as CASSVGPTTNEKLFF. This chain connects TRBV9 to TRBJ1-4; D is ambiguous. This CDR3 has 15 amino acids. Trimming left V 2 bases short and J 0 bases short, with 8 bases between. Germline lookup yields CDR1 SGDLS and CDR2 YYNGEE.

The chain couples TRBV12-3 or TRBV12-4 to TRBJ2-2; TRBD2 matches 8 bases. The CDR3 covers 12 residues. V shed 8 bases and J 6 bases; nucleotides not matched to a gene: 2. CDR3 loop: CASSGGPGELFF. DNA for the CDR3: TGTGCCAGCTCGGGAGGGCCCGGGGAGCTGTTTTTT.

The chain has TRBV6-5 and TRBJ2-3; D is ambiguous. In germline, CDR1 is MNHEY, CDR2 SVGAGI. The CDR3 sequence is 13 residues long. The V end was cut by 6 bases, the J end by 1 base, with 8 bases between. CDR3 in amino acids: CASRAPGTDTQYF. The CDR3 DNA reads TGTGCCAGCAGGGCCCCAGGCACAGATACGCAGTATTTT.

The V call is TRBV7-8, the J call TRBJ1-6; tentatively, D is TRBD1 (5 bases). The germline V and J ends were trimmed by 1 base and 9 bases, with 13 bases remaining between them. The CDR3 loop spans 15 amino acids. From germline, CDR1 is SGHVS and CDR2 FQNEAQ. This CDR3 is CASSLVGGDSSPLHF. The CDR3 DNA reads TGTGCCAGCAGCTTAGTGGGGGGGGATAGTTCACCCCTCCACTTT.

This chain links TRBV7-2 with TRBJ1-2, with TRBD1 matching over 9 bases. J was trimmed by 7 bases and V by 5 bases; bases with no gene match: 8. The CDR3 contains 14 residues. The germline V gene has CDR1 SGHTA and CDR2 FQGNSA. CDR3: CASSPGQGTGGYTF. Written as DNA, the CDR3 is TGTGCCAGCAGCCCGGGACAGGGAACGGGTGGCTACACCTTC.

V is TRBV20-1 and J is TRBJ2-7; 11 bases are shared with TRBD2. This CDR3 has 13 amino acids. Trimming at V came to 5 bases and at J to 3 bases, leaving 3 bases not matched to a gene. The V gene's germline CDR1 is DFQATT and CDR2 SNEGSKA (reference sequence). This CDR3 is CSAASGGRYEQYF. DNA for the CDR3: TGCAGTGCTGCTAGCGGGGGGCGCTACGAGCAGTACTTC.

The chain links TRBV29-1 to TRBJ2-1; the D is unclear. Germline values: CDR1 SQVTM, CDR2 ANQGSEA. V dropped 4 bases and J dropped 5 bases, with 15 bases sitting between them. The length of the CDR3 is 14 residues. Here the CDR3 reads CSVVLMRTNNEQFF. The CDR3 DNA reads TGCAGCGTTGTTTTGATGAGGACGAACAATGAGCAGTTCTTC.

Worth noting for this clonotype: The junction departs from the called germline gene at one end, perhaps through a read error. The chain joins TRBV29-1 to TRBJ2-4; tentatively, D is TRBD2 (5 bases). Near its end, the DNA agrees better with TRBJ2-7, so the J call may be wrong. This CDR3 spans 12 amino acids. Germline CDR1 is SQVTM and CDR2 is ANQGSEA. CDR3 bases: TGCGGCGTTGTGGAGGCCTCCTACGAGCAGTACTTC. This gives the protein CGVVEASYEQYF.

The chain combines TRBV3-1 with TRBJ2-4; D call uncertain. Trimming pared 0 bases from V and 15 bases from J, leaving 12 bases between. Germline V gives CDR1 LGHDT, CDR2 YNNKEL (reference sequence). The CDR3 loop spans 12 amino acids. The CDR3 loop is CASSQESARLYF. CDR3 DNA sequence: TGTGCCAGCAGCCAAGAGTCGGCGCGCTTGTACTTC.

This clonotype was counted a few times. The rearrangement links TRBV29-1 to TRBJ1-1, with 9 bases that match TRBD1. CDR1 SQVTM and CDR2 ANQGSEA come from the germline V gene. There are 14 residues in the CDR3. The junction had 5 bases not matched to a gene; V was cut back by 6 bases and J by 0 bases. In nucleotides, the CDR3 is TGCAGCGTCGTACAGGGGGCTGTGAACACTGAAGCTTTCTTT. As protein: CSVVQGAVNTEAFF. The whole variable domain, remainder taken from reference TRBV29-1 and TRBJ1-1, is SAVISQKPSRDICQRGTSLTIQCQVDSQVTMMFWYRQQPGQSLTLIATANQGSEATYESGFVIDKFPISRPNLTFSTLTVSNMSPEDSSIYLCSVVQGAVNTEAFFGQGTRLTVV.

Many counts were recorded for this clonotype. The chain recombines TRBV20-1 with TRBJ2-5; 8 positions agree with TRBD1. The CDR3 has 13 amino acids. Germline CDR1 is DFQATT and CDR2 is SNEGSKA (reference sequence). V gave up 4 bases and J gave up 3 bases; unmatched junction bases: 4. The CDR3 here is CSAISGGKETQYF. The CDR3 DNA sequence: TGCAGTGCTATATCAGGGGGCAAAGAGACCCAGTACTTC.

The CDR3 coding sequence is TGTGCCAGCAGCAAAGGGGACACCAGCTACGAGCAGTACTTC. Protein sequence: CASSKGDTSYEQYF. The genes are TRBV21-1 and TRBJ2-7; the DNA was not compared with TRBD1, the D call given in the table. TRBV21-1 is termed a pseudogene. The CDR3 extends over 14 amino acids.

The chain couples TRBV5-1 to TRBJ2-1; maybe TRBD1 (6 bases). This CDR3 spans 14 amino acids. Trimming took 4 bases from V and 9 from J, leaving 17 bases between them. Germline V gene data show CDR1 as SGHRS and CDR2 as YFSETQ. CDR3 protein: CASSTASQGTEQFF. In nucleotides, the CDR3 is TGCGCCAGCAGCACGGCTTCACAGGGTACTGAGCAGTTCTTC.

J is TRBJ1-1 and V is TRBV9; the D gene is possibly TRBD1 (6 bases). The germline CDR1 and CDR2 sequences are SGDLS and YYNGEE. Trimming cost V 5 bases and J 0 bases, with 14 bases left between them. The CDR3 spans 15 residues. The CDR3 spells CASRPQGSMNTEAFF. The CDR3 DNA reads as TGTGCCAGCAGACCGCAGGGGTCCATGAACACTGAAGCTTTCTTT.

This clonotype was seen only once. The chain links TRBV5-1 to TRBJ2-4; 8 nucleotides match TRBD2. Matching the DNA end better, TRBJ2-5 makes the J call doubtful. Germline values: CDR1 SGHRS, CDR2 YFSETQ. The CDR3 totals 15 residues. In DNA, the CDR3 is TGCGCCAGCAGTGAGGATAGCGGGGCTAGGAAGACCCAGTACTTC. As protein: CASSEDSGARKTQYF.

In DNA, the CDR3 is TGTGCCAGCAGCCGAGACGGGAGGGGAACTGAAAAACTGTTTTTT. As protein: CASSRDGRGTEKLFF. The rearrangement uses TRBV5-5 and TRBJ1-4; possibly TRBD1 for D (5 bases). Trimming took 4 bases from V and 7 from J, leaving 17 bases between them. CDR1 is SGHKS, CDR2 YYEKEE, per germline (reference sequence). The CDR3 length is 15 residues.

This clonotype was recorded a few times. The chain uses TRBV10-3 and TRBJ1-2; D might be TRBD1 (5 bases). Germline CDR1 reads ENHRY; CDR2 reads SYGVKD. The CDR3 extends over 13 amino acids. V was shortened by 2 bases and J by 5 bases, with 9 bases between the two germline ends. Written as DNA, the CDR3 is TGTGCCATCAGTGAGCAGGGCGGGTATGGCTACACCTTC. Translation: CAISEQGGYGYTF.

The gene calls are TRBV3-1 and TRBJ1-6; D may be TRBD1 (5 bases). The V end lost 1 base, the J end lost 9 bases, and 16 bases lay between the germline ends. This CDR3 has 16 residues. CDR1 LGHDT and CDR2 YNNKEL come from the germline V gene (reference sequence). The CDR3 region is CASSQVFSGGGSPLHF. The DNA for the CDR3 is TGTGCCAGCAGCCAAGTTTTCTCGGGGGGGGGTTCACCCCTCCACTTT.

This clonotype was seen once. This chain joins TRBV19 and TRBJ2-1, with a weak D call TRBD1 (6 bases). Trimming removed 2 bases at V and 5 bases at J, with 13 bases between. This CDR3 is built from 15 residues. Germline V gene lookup returns CDR1 LNHDA and CDR2 SQIVND (reference sequence). Here the CDR3 reads CASSISRTANNEQFF. Written as DNA, the CDR3 is TGTGCCAGTAGTATATCGCGGACAGCCAACAATGAGCAGTTCTTC.

The V gene is TRBV11-2, the J gene TRBJ2-1; D is possibly TRBD2 (6 bases). TRBJ2-7 explains the end of the DNA better; the J call may be wrong. The CDR3 extends over 16 amino acids. Germline assignment: CDR1 SGHAT and CDR2 FQNNGV. CDR3 region: CASTPGGLARYNEQYF. For the CDR3, the DNA is TGTGCCAGCACCCCAGGTGGGCTAGCGCGTTACAATGAGCAGTACTTC.

The chain combines TRBV11-2 with TRBJ2-4, with 11 bases matching TRBD1. The end of the DNA aligns better with TRBJ2-7, so the J call may be wrong. Germline V gene sequence: CDR1 SGHAT, CDR2 FQNNGV. There are 15 residues in the CDR3. The CDR3 reads CASSWTGGVAYEQYF. In DNA form, the CDR3 reads TGTGCCAGCAGCTGGACAGGGGGCGTCGCGTACGAGCAGTACTTC.

The table lists this clonotype with a few counts. This rearrangement joins TRBV10-3 to TRBJ2-1; 9 bases align to TRBD2. V trimming: 0 bases; J trimming: 4 bases; junction bases outside the gene matches: 7. The germline V gene encodes CDR1 ENHRY and CDR2 SYGVKD. The CDR3 sequence is 17 residues long. In DNA, the CDR3 is TGTGCCATCAGTGAGTCTGAGAGCGGGGGGTTATACAATGAGCAGTTCTTC. Protein sequence: CAISESESGGLYNEQFF.